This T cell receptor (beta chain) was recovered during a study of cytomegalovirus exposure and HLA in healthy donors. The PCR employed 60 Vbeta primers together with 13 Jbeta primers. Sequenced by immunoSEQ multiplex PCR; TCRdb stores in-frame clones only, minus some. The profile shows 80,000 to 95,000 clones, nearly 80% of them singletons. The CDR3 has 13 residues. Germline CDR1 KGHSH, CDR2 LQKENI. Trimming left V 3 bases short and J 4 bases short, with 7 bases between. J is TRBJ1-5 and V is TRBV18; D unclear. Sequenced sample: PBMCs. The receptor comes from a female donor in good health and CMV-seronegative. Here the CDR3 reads CASSPGRNQPQHF. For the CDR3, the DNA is TGTGCCAGCTCACCGGGGAGGAATCAGCCCCAGCATTTT.